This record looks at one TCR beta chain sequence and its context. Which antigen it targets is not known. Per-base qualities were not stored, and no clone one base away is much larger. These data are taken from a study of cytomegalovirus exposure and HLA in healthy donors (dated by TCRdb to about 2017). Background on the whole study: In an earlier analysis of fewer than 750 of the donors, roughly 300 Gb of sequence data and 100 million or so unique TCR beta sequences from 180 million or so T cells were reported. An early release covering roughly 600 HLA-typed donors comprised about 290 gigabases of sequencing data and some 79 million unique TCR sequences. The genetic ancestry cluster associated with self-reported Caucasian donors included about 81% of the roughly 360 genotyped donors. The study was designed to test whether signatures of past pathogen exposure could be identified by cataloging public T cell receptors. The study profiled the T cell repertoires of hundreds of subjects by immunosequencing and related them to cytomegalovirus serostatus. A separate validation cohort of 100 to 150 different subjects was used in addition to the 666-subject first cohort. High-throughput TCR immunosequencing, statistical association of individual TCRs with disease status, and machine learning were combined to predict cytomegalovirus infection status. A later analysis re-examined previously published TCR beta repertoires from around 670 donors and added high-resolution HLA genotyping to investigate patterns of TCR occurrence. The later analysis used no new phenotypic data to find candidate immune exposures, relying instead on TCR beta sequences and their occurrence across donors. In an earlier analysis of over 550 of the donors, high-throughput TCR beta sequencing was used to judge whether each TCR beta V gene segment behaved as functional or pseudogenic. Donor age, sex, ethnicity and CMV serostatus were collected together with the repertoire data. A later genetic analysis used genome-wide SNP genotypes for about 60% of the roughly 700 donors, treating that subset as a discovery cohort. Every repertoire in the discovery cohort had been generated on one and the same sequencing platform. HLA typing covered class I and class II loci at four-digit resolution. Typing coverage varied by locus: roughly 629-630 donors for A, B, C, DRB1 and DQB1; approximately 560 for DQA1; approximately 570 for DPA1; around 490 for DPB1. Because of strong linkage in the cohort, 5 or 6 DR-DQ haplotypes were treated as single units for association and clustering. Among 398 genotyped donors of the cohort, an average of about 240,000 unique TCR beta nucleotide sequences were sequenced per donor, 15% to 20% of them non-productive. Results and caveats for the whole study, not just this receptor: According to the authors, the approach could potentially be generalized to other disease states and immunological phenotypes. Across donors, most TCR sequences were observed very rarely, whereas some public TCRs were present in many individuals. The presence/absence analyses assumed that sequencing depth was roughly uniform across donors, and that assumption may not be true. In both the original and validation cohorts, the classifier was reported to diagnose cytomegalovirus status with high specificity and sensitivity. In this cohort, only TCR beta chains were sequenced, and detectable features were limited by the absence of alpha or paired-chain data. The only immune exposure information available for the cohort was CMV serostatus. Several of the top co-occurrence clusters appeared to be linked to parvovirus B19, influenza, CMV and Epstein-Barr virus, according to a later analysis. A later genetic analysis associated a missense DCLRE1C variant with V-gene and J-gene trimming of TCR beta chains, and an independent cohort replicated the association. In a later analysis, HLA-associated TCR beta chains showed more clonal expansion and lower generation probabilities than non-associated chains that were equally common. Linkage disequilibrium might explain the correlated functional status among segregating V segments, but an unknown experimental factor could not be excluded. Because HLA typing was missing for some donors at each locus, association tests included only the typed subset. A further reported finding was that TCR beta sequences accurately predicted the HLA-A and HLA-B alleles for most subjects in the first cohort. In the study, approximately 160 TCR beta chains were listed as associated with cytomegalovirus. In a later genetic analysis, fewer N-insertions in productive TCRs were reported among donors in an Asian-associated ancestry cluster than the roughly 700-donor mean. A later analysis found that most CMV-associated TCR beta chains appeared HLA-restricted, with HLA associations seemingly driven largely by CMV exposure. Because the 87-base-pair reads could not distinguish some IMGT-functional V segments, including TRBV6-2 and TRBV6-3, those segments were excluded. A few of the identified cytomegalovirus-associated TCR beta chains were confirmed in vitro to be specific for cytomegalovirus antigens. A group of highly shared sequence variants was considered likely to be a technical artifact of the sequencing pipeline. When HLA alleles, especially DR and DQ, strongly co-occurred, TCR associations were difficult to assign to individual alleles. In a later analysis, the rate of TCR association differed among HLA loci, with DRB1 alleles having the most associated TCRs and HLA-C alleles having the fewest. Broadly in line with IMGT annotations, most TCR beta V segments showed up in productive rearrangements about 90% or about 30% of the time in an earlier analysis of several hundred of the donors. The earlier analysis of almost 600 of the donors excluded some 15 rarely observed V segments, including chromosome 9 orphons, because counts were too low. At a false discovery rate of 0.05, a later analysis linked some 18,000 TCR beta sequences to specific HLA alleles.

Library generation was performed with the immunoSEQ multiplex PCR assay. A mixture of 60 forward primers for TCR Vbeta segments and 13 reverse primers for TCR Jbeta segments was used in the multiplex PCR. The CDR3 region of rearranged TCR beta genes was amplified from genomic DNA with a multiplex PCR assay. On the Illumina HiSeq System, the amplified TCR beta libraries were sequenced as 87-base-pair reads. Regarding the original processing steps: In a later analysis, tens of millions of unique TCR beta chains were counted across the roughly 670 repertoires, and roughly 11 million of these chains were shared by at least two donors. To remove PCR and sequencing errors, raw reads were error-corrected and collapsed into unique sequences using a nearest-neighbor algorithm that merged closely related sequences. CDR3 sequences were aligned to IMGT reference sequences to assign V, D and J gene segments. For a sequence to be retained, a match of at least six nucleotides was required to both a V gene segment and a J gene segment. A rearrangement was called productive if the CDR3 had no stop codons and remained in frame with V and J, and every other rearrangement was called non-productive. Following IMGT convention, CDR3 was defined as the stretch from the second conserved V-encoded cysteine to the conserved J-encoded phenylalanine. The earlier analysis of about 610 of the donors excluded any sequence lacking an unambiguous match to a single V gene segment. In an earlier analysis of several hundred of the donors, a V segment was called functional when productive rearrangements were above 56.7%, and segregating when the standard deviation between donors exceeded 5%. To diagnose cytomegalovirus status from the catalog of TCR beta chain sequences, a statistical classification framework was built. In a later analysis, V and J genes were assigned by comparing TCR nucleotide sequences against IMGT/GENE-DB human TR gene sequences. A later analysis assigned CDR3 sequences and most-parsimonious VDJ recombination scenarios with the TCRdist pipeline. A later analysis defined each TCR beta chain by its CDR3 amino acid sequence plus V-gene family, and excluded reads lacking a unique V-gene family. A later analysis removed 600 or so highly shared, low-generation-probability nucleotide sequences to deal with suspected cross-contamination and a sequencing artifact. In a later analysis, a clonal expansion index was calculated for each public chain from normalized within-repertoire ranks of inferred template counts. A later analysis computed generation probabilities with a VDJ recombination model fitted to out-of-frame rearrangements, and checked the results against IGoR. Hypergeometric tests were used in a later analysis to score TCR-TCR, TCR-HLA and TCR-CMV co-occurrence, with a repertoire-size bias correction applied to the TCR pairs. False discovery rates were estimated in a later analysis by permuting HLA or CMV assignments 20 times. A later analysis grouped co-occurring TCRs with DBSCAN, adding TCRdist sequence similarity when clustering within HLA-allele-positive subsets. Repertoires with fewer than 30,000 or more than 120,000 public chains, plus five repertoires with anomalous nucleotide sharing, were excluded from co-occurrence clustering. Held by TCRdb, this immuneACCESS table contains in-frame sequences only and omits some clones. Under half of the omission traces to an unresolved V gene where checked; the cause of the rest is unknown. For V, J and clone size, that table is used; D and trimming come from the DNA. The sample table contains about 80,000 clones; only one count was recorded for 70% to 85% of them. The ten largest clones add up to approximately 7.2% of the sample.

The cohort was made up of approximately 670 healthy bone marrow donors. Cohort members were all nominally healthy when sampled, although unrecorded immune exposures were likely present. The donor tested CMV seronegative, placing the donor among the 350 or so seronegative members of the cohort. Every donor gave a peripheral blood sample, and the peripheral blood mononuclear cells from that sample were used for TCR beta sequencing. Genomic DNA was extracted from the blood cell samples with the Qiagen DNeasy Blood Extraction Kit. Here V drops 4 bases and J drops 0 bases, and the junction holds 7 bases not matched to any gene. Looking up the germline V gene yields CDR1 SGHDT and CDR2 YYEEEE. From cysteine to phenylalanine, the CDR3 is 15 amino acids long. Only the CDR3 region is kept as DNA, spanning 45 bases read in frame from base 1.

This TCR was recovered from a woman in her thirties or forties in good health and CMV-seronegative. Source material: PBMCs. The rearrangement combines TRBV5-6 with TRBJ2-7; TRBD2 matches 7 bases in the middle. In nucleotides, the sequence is TGTGCCAGCAGCATGGGACTACTCGGCTCCTACGAGCAGTACTTC. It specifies CASSMGLLGSYEQYF. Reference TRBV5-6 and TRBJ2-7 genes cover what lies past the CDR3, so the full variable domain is DAGVTQSPTHLIKTRGQQVTLRCSPKSGHDTVSWYQQALGQGPQFIFQYYEEEERQRGNFPDRFSGHQFPNYSSELNVNALLLGDSALYLCASSMGLLGSYEQYFGPGTRLTVT.